This TCR beta chain was obtained from a study of T cell responses to AZD1222 COVID-19 vaccine. As concerns this clone: What it binds is not known.

The table came from immunoSEQ multiplex PCR; TCRdb's copy has only in-frame clones and leaves some out. The repertoire includes 150,000 to 160,000 clones, about 90% of them detected once, and 5.5% to 6% sits in the top ten. V was pared by 7 bases and J by 2 bases, with 18 bases between. This CDR3 is built from 15 residues. Germline V gene data show CDR1 as MDHEN and CDR2 as SYDVKM. Study-wide findings and caveats: Mapped onto spike, vaccine-associated CD4 TCRs spanned it and were dominant at 160-218 and 743-854.

V and J are TRBV28 and TRBJ2-7; D gene ambiguous. This TCR came from an adult in good health. The sample here was peripheral blood, taken on day 0 of MenACWY control vaccination. The CDR3 DNA follows: TGTGCCAGCACTCCCGGTGATAGGGTAACCTACGAGCAGTACTTC. Translated: CASTPGDRVTYEQYF.